The rows below give T cell receptor beta chains drawn from one sample of a study of blood T cells in healthy people across ages. TCRdb passed the 5' RACE reads through MiXCR, listing each CDR3 protein once. The data contain approximately 800,000 distinct CDR3 sequences, approximately 60% of them singletons. Sequenced: blood. The receptors shown here come from a man in his forties in good health. CDR3s include the opening cysteine and the closing phenylalanine or tryptophan. Each record gives: V gene, J gene, CDR3 protein.

V gene: TRBV24-1; J gene: TRBJ2-1; CDR3 protein: CATNSGGIKNEQFF
V gene: TRBV28; J gene: TRBJ2-3; CDR3 protein: CACRLAGADTQYF
V gene: TRBV27; J gene: TRBJ2-1; CDR3 protein: CASSSSGTEFF
V gene: TRBV24-1; J gene: TRBJ1-5; CDR3 protein: CATSDRGDQPQHF
V gene: TRBV3-1; J gene: TRBJ1-1; CDR3 protein: CASSQGRGRHTEAFF
V gene: TRBV4-3; J gene: .; CDR3 protein: CASSQWVQGNGETQYF
V gene: TRBV7-9; J gene: TRBJ1-2; CDR3 protein: CASSATNYGYTF
V gene: TRBV10-3; J gene: TRBJ2-7; CDR3 protein: CAISESGPGFPSYEQYF
V gene: TRBV12-3/TRBV12-4; J gene: TRBJ2-5; CDR3 protein: CASSLSSYETQYF
V gene: TRBV7-2; J gene: TRBJ1-2; CDR3 protein: CASSPGQPSYGYTF
V gene: TRBV4-2; J gene: TRBJ2-3; CDR3 protein: CASSQDASGGADTQYF
V gene: TRBV20-1; J gene: .; CDR3 protein: CSARRTHSTYEQYF
V gene: TRBV11-3; J gene: TRBJ2-1; CDR3 protein: CASSLERHYEQFF
V gene: TRBV5-5; J gene: TRBJ2-7; CDR3 protein: CASSLRQPSYEQYF
V gene: TRBV20-1; J gene: TRBJ2-7; CDR3 protein: CGLIGPSYEQYF
V gene: TRBV20-1; J gene: TRBJ2-7; CDR3 protein: CSARDIRTGGSYEQYF
V gene: TRBV6-5; J gene: TRBJ1-2; CDR3 protein: CASSGPGSREDGYTF
V gene: TRBV29-1; J gene: TRBJ2-1; CDR3 protein: CSVEGEHQSSYNEQFF
V gene: TRBV6-2/TRBV6-3; J gene: TRBJ2-7; CDR3 protein: CASSYNAGGDNEQYF
V gene: TRBV7-3; J gene: TRBJ2-3; CDR3 protein: CASSSNSDTQYF
V gene: TRBV4-3; J gene: TRBJ2-7; CDR3 protein: CASSQEAVTSGERGQEQYF
V gene: TRBV15; J gene: TRBJ2-7; CDR3 protein: CATASGRGSSYEQYF
V gene: TRBV6-5; J gene: TRBJ2-7; CDR3 protein: CASSYSLVRDGYEQYF
V gene: TRBV4-1; J gene: TRBJ2-6; CDR3 protein: CASSQDPFQYSGANVLTF
V gene: TRBV20-1; J gene: TRBJ2-1; CDR3 protein: CSAVGQGAYNEQFF
V gene: TRBV12-3/TRBV12-4; J gene: TRBJ1-1; CDR3 protein: CASTLTGGEAFF
V gene: TRBV7-9; J gene: TRBJ1-4; CDR3 protein: CASSQGATDEKLFF
V gene: TRBV13; J gene: TRBJ1-2; CDR3 protein: CASSLRLHRTGTTNYGYTF